This TCR beta chain was identified in a study of beta chain features in type 1 diabetes. Study background: Patient and healthy donor groups were alike in age, gender and cell yields.

A word on this clone: The antigen remains unidentified.

Every bit of the isolated RNA underwent reverse transcription, so sequencing read expressed TCRB transcripts. The assay was immunoSEQ multiplex PCR, and TCRdb's table has in-frame clones only and misses some. Of over 700,000 clones in the sample, 15% to 20% are singletons; the top ten hold 0.023%. Findings and limits, study-wide: Healthy donors had naive, central memory and Treg TCRB repertoires that appeared less similar than those seen among patients. Any HLA-type effect on TCRB rearrangement remained unresolved here.

In total, each donor contributed a single heparinised blood draw that averaged roughly 100 mL. Material: naive CD4+ T cells from blood. The sequence was collected from a woman between 18 and 30 years old in good health.

The CDR3 reads CASSLSGKAYEQYF. The CDR3 DNA follows: TGCGCCAGCAGCTTGAGCGGGAAAGCCTACGAGCAGTACTTC. The rearrangement joins TRBV5-1 to TRBJ2-7, with 7 bases identical to TRBD2. The CDR3 is 14 residues long. The V segment lost 1 base and the J segment 2 bases; nucleotides outside the gene matches: 3. Germline lookup yields CDR1 SGHRS and CDR2 YFSETQ.